This entry features one T cell receptor beta chain sequence. Its target is unknown. cDNA libraries for TCR beta contained unique molecular identifiers. Around 500,000 cDNA molecules came from around 1 to 9.1 million T cells. TCRdb re-called the PCR reads through MiXCR, storing one row per CDR3 protein. The repertoire holds 450,000 or so distinct CDR3 sequences, with roughly 45% as singletons. The data were taken from a study of post-analysis software for immune sequencing data. Findings of the study overall: F measure clustering grouped samples strongly by preparation batch.

The sample taken for sequencing was blood. The TCR originated in a girl aged 5-17 years with multiple sclerosis.

DNA of the CDR3: TGTGCCAGCAGCCCTAGGGGTGGAGGGTTCGAGCAGTACTTC. Translating gives CASSPRGGGFEQYF. The rearrangement uses TRBV7-9 and TRBJ2-7; perhaps TRBD2 as D (6 bases). V lost 5 bases and J lost 6, with 17 bases in between. The germline V gene has CDR1 SEHNR and CDR2 FQNEAQ (reference sequence). The CDR3 consists of 14 residues.